This TCR beta chain was captured in a study of cytomegalovirus exposure and HLA in healthy donors. This CDR3 spans 14 amino acids. The junction had 7 bases not matched to a gene; V was cut back by 10 bases and J by 2 bases. The germline gives CDR1 SNHLY, CDR2 FYNNEI. The PCR used 60 Vbeta and 13 Jbeta primers. TCRdb's copy holds only in-frame clones and misses some; the assay was immunoSEQ multiplex PCR. The table shows around 160,000 clones, with around 79% occurring only once. The sample taken for sequencing was PBMCs. The clonotype originates from a male donor in good health and CMV-seropositive. The rearrangement uses TRBV2 and TRBJ2-1, with 8 nucleotides matching TRBD1. The CDR3 reads CATMGQATYNEQFF. The CDR3 bases are TGTGCCACGATGGGACAGGCGACCTACAATGAGCAGTTCTTC.